The source of this T cell receptor (beta chain) is a study of blood T cell repertoires in COVID-19. As for the study in general: Italy, Spain and the United States were the sources of the convalescent and acute COVID-19 samples.

Clones were read by immunoSEQ multiplex PCR, and TCRdb kept only the in-frame ones, dropping some. Found here are around 49,000 clones, 81% of them singletons; the top ten hold under 25%. The receptor's source is a woman aged 80 or older with COVID-19, enrolled during active disease. Sequencing was carried out using peripheral blood.

The CDR3 is CASSISGVVFEQYF. The CDR3 DNA sequence: TGTGCCAGTAGTATCTCTGGAGTAGTTTTCGAGCAGTACTTC. This chain links TRBV19 with TRBJ2-7, with D unresolved. Germline CDR1 reads LNHDA; CDR2 reads SQIVND (reference sequence). The V gene lost 3 bases and the J gene lost 6 bases, with 15 bases spanning the gap. This CDR3 region has 14 residues.